Presented here are 10 T cell receptor beta chains from one specimen sequenced in a study of CD8 T cells in ankylosing spondylitis. TCRdb reprocessed the 5' RACE reads via MiXCR and lists one record per CDR3 protein. This table holds some 200,000 distinct CDR3 sequences, over 10% found once. The sample taken for sequencing was blood, either unsorted or a sorted T cell fraction (not recorded which). The receptors here all came from a male donor with ankylosing spondylitis or in good health (not recorded which).

This clonotype was observed once. The V and J genes are TRBV19 and TRBJ1-2, with D possibly being TRBD1 (6 bases). The V end lost 9 bases, the J end lost 2 bases, and 10 bases lay between the germline ends. Germline CDR1 reads LNHDA; CDR2 reads SQIVND (reference sequence). The CDR3 contains 12 residues. The CDR3 reads CASEGQNYGYTF. The DNA for the CDR3 is TGTGCCAGCGAAGGACAGAACTATGGCTACACCTTC.

This clonotype turned up a few times. The rearrangement links TRBV27 to TRBJ1-2; no clear D. V lost 4 bases, J lost 9 bases, and 12 bases lay in between. The CDR3 length is 12 residues. Germline V gene data show CDR1 as MNHEY and CDR2 as SMNVEV (reference sequence). The chain's CDR3 is CASSSRGWSYTF. The CDR3 DNA reads TGTGCCAGCAGTTCCCGCGGTTGGAGCTACACCTTC.

The V and J genes are TRBV7-2 and TRBJ2-7; the D call may be TRBD1 or TRBD2 (5 bases each). Germline V CDR1 and CDR2: SGHTA, FQGNSA. Trimming removed 6 bases from V and 0 bases from J, with 9 bases in between. The CDR3 spans 13 residues. The CDR3 loop is CASRQGTSYEQYF. The DNA for the CDR3 is TGTGCCAGCAGACAAGGGACCTCCTACGAGCAGTACTTC.

The chain carries TRBV11-1 and TRBJ2-3; 10 nucleotides agree with TRBD2. This CDR3 spans 20 amino acids. V shed 5 bases and J 0 bases; nucleotides not matched to a gene: 17. Germline CDR1 SGHAT, CDR2 FQDESV (reference sequence). The CDR3 reads CASSPKMRSSGGASTDTQYF. The CDR3, as DNA: TGTGCCAGCAGCCCCAAAATGCGGTCTAGCGGGGGCGCTAGCACAGATACGCAGTATTTT.

This clonotype was seen only a few times. J is TRBJ1-1 and V is TRBV5-6; TRBD1 is a possible D gene (5 bases). The germline CDR1 and CDR2 sequences are SGHDT and YYEEEE. Deletions cut 2 bases from V and 0 bases from J, with 23 bases between. This CDR3 has 19 amino acids. CDR3 sequence reads: CASSFNSGPWDSMNTEAFF. DNA of the CDR3: TGTGCCAGCAGCTTCAACTCGGGACCTTGGGATTCAATGAACACTGAAGCTTTCTTT.

This chain connects TRBV20-1 to TRBJ1-2; D is unclear. Germline values: CDR1 DFQATT, CDR2 SNEGSKA (reference sequence). The CDR3 sequence is 12 residues long. Trimming pared 6 bases from V and 4 bases from J, leaving 12 bases between. CDR3 amino acids: CSAVDGSYGYTF. The CDR3, as DNA: TGCAGTGCGGTAGACGGCAGCTATGGCTACACCTTC.

The genes are TRBV5-5 and TRBJ2-5; TRBD1 matches at 7 bases. The germline V gene encodes CDR1 SGHKS and CDR2 YYEKEE (reference sequence). The CDR3 spans 13 residues. Trimming took 2 bases from V and 4 from J; bases not matched to a gene: 2. The CDR3 reads CASSFEGAETQYF. In DNA form, the CDR3 reads TGTGCCAGCAGCTTCGAGGGGGCAGAGACCCAGTACTTC.

This clonotype has only one observation. A much larger clone lies one base from this, so it may be a read error. The chain employs TRBV12-3 or TRBV12-4 and TRBJ2-3, with D perhaps matching TRBD1 or TRBD2 (5 bases each). CDR3 length: 14 amino acids. The chain's CDR3 is CASSLLGPSDSQYF. CDR3 DNA: TGTGCCAGCAGTTTGTTGGGACCATCAGATTCGCAGTATTTT.

This clonotype was seen many times. The chain combines TRBV4-1 with TRBJ2-1; 11 bases align to TRBD2. The V and J ends lost 0 bases and 6 bases, in that order; junction bases with no gene match: 4. Germline CDR1 is MGHRA and CDR2 is YSYEKL. This CDR3 comprises 16 residues. Written as DNA, the CDR3 is TGCGCCAGCAGCCAAGACGGGACTAGCGGCTTCAATGAGCAGTTCTTC. Protein: CASSQDGTSGFNEQFF.

V usage is TRBV7-8 and J usage is TRBJ2-3, with 7 nucleotides matching TRBD2. The CDR3 consists of 16 residues. Unmatched junction bases numbered 13, after V lost 5 bases and J lost 5 bases. Looked up from germline, CDR1 is SGHVS and CDR2 is FQNEAQ. CDR3 protein: CASSAIPTSYGDTQYF. Here the CDR3 DNA reads TGTGCCAGCAGCGCAATTCCGACTAGCTACGGAGATACGCAGTATTTT.